The next 21 T cell receptor beta chains were all read from a single sample in a study of cytomegalovirus exposure and HLA in healthy donors. The PCR employed 60 Vbeta primers together with 13 Jbeta primers. Measured with immunoSEQ multiplex PCR; TCRdb has only the in-frame clones, and not every one. The data hold roughly 180,000 clones, with approximately 81% observed a single time. The sequenced sample was PBMCs. Every receptor here comes from a male donor in good health and CMV-seronegative.

DNA for the CDR3: TGTGCCAGCAGGGTCGGGGGCTCTGGAAACACCATATATTTT. Translation gives CASRVGGSGNTIYF. V gene TRBV27 combines with J gene TRBJ1-3, with D possibly matching TRBD1 (5 bases). This CDR3 is 14 amino acids long. Trimming cost V 6 bases and J 0 bases, with 9 bases left between them. CDR1 MNHEY and CDR2 SMNVEV come from the germline V gene (reference sequence).

The chain combines TRBV27 with TRBJ2-7; tentative D call: TRBD1 (6 bases). Germline CDR1 reads MNHEY; CDR2 reads SMNVEV (reference sequence). Trimming cost V 6 bases and J 5 bases, with 17 bases left between them. This CDR3 region has 14 residues. This CDR3 is CASRTPGTRNEQYF. CDR3 bases: TGTGCCAGCAGAACCCCCGGGACAAGAAACGAGCAGTACTTC.

The rearrangement joins TRBV7-9 to TRBJ2-5; TRBD2 aligns across 7 bases. CDR1 and CDR2 from the germline V gene are SEHNR and FQNEAQ (reference sequence). There are 17 residues in the CDR3. V lost 6 bases to trimming and J lost 5 bases; unmatched junction nucleotides: 18. The CDR3 DNA is TGTGCCAGCAGTCTAGGAGCGGGGCTAGCCGGGTTTGAGACCCAGTACTTC. This codes for CASSLGAGLAGFETQYF.

This chain connects TRBV30 to TRBJ2-2, with unresolved D. Germline lookup yields CDR1 GTSNPN and CDR2 SVGIG (reference sequence). V dropped 0 bases and J dropped 7 bases, with 12 bases sitting between them. The CDR3 sequence is 14 residues long. The CDR3 DNA reads as TGTGCCTGGAGTGTAGCTCACCGAGGCGGGGAGCTGTTTTTT. Translation: CAWSVAHRGGELFF.

This clone was seen a few times. V is TRBV19 and J is TRBJ2-5; 9 bases agree with TRBD1. CDR3 size: 20 residues. In germline, CDR1 is LNHDA, CDR2 SQIVND (reference sequence). Unmatched junction bases numbered 17, after V lost 0 bases and J lost 3 bases. The DNA of the CDR3 is TGTGCCAGTAGTATAGATCGGGACAGGGATTCCTACCGGCACAAAGAGACCCAGTACTTC. This sequence encodes CASSIDRDRDSYRHKETQYF.

This chain links TRBV27 with TRBJ2-7; 8 bases agree with TRBD1. Trimming cost V 6 bases and J 0 bases; bases outside gene matches: 19. The CDR3 loop spans 19 amino acids. CDR1 MNHEY and CDR2 SMNVEV come from the germline V gene (reference sequence). This CDR3 is CASSPSGEPGGASSYEQYF. CDR3 nucleotide sequence: TGTGCCAGCAGCCCGTCGGGGGAACCAGGGGGCGCGAGCTCCTACGAGCAGTACTTC.

The V gene is TRBV6-5, the J gene TRBJ2-1, with 9 bases aligning to TRBD1. Unmatched junction bases numbered 4, after V lost 7 bases and J lost 0 bases. Germline V lookup: CDR1 MNHEY, CDR2 SVGAGI. The CDR3 consists of 15 residues. The CDR3 bases are TGTGCCAGCAAAACAGGGGGCACCTCCTACAATGAGCAGTTCTTC. It specifies CASKTGGTSYNEQFF.

This chain links TRBV11-2 with TRBJ2-2; 7 bases agree with TRBD2. The germline V gene encodes CDR1 SGHAT and CDR2 FQNNGV. The CDR3 totals 15 residues. V shed 1 base and J 1 base; nucleotides not matched to a gene: 0. The DNA of the CDR3 is TGTGCCAGCAGCTTAGCTAGCGGGAACACCGGGGAGCTGTTTTTT. Translation: CASSLASGNTGELFF.

In its sample, this clone was seen a few times. The chain is built from TRBV6-5 and TRBJ1-6, with no clear D. The CDR3 length is 13 residues. The germline V and J ends were trimmed by 6 bases and 9 bases, with 12 bases remaining between them. Looked up from germline, CDR1 is MNHEY and CDR2 is SVGAGI. CDR3 region: CASRRRSSSPLHF. The DNA of the CDR3 is TGTGCCAGCAGACGTCGTTCGAGTTCACCCCTCCACTTT.

This chain joins TRBV10-3 and TRBJ1-6; D is unclear. CDR3 size: 14 residues. V lost 0 bases to trimming and J lost 7 bases, with 7 bases between them. Germline V gene data show CDR1 as ENHRY and CDR2 as SYGVKD. CDR3 in amino acids: CAISESIRNSPLHF. As DNA, the CDR3 is TGTGCCATCAGTGAGTCGATCAGGAATTCACCCCTCCACTTT.

The V and J genes are TRBV9 and TRBJ2-5; TRBD2 matches 7 bases. The J call may be incorrect, as the DNA end agrees better with TRBJ2-7. CDR1 and CDR2 (germline): SGDLS, YYNGEE. There are 16 residues in the CDR3. The CDR3 nucleotides are TGTGCCAGCAGCGTAGAGGGAGGGGCCCCTAACTACGAGCAGTACTTC. This translates into CASSVEGGAPNYEQYF.

The chain couples TRBV19 to TRBJ1-1; TRBD1 agrees at 7 bases. This CDR3 comprises 14 residues. V shed 6 bases, J shed 6 bases, and the junction held 10 bases outside the gene matches. Germline loops: CDR1 LNHDA, CDR2 SQIVND (reference sequence). CDR3 in amino acids: CASSPARTGSEAFF. The CDR3 nucleotides are TGTGCCAGTAGCCCAGCCCGGACAGGATCTGAAGCTTTCTTT.

V is TRBV19 and J is TRBJ2-1; the D gene is possibly TRBD1 (5 bases). The CDR3 loop spans 16 amino acids. The germline CDR1 and CDR2 sequences are LNHDA and SQIVND (reference sequence). Trimming pared 1 base from V and 2 bases from J, leaving 12 bases between. The CDR3 nucleotides are TGTGCCAGTAGTATAGTACCAGGGAATCCCTACAATGAGCAGTTCTTC. The encoded protein is CASSIVPGNPYNEQFF.

The gene calls are TRBV4-2 and TRBJ1-2, with TRBD1 identical over 11 bases. V lost 1 base and J lost 7; bases outside the gene matches: 5. The CDR3 spans 15 residues. Germline values: CDR1 LGHNA, CDR2 YNFKEQ. This chain's CDR3 is CASSQGGQGVVGYTF. CDR3 bases: TGTGCCAGCAGCCAAGGGGGACAGGGGGTTGTTGGCTACACCTTC.

V and J are TRBV19 and TRBJ2-7; tentative D call: TRBD1 (6 bases). Trimming cost V 4 bases and J 7 bases, with 11 bases left between them. The CDR3 spans 12 residues. Germline loops: CDR1 LNHDA, CDR2 SQIVND (reference sequence). In DNA, the CDR3 is TGTGCCAGTAGTAAAGGGGGTCGGGAGCAGTACTTC. Translating gives CASSKGGREQYF.

The V call is TRBV27, the J call TRBJ1-6, with TRBD1 matching 7 bases. Germline V gene lookup returns CDR1 MNHEY and CDR2 SMNVEV (reference sequence). This CDR3 region has 14 residues. The V gene end was trimmed by 7 bases and the J gene end by 7 bases; junction bases not matched to a gene: 7. The CDR3 coding sequence is TGTGCCAGCAAGCTACAGGGGCGGAATTCACCCCTCCACTTT. It is translated as CASKLQGRNSPLHF.

The chain is built from TRBV21-1 and TRBJ1-5; the table names TRBD1, a call not compared with the DNA. TRBV21-1 is a documented pseudogene. The CDR3 consists of 21 residues. Here the CDR3 DNA reads TGTGCCAGCAGCAAAGAGGTAGGGACAGGGGAGTTTTGGGAGAGCAATCAGCCCCAGCATTTT. As protein: CASSKEVGTGEFWESNQPQHF.

The chain recombines TRBV2 with TRBJ1-5; the match to TRBD1 covers 8 bases. The J call is in doubt because the DNA end fits TRBJ2-3 better. The CDR3 consists of 14 residues. In germline, CDR1 is SNHLY, CDR2 FYNNEI. The CDR3 sequence is CASRGQGPNQPQYF. In DNA form, the CDR3 reads TGTGCCAGCAGAGGACAGGGCCCTAACCAGCCCCAGTATTTT.

The chain carries TRBV2 and TRBJ2-7; TRBD1 might be the D (5 bases). This CDR3 has 14 residues. Germline lookup yields CDR1 SNHLY and CDR2 FYNNEI. V gave up 4 bases and J gave up 3 bases, with 13 bases separating them. CDR3 nucleotides: TGTGCCAGCAGTGGATCAAGGACAAACTACGAGCAGTACTTC. Amino acids: CASSGSRTNYEQYF.

The chain combines TRBV10-1 with TRBJ1-2; D is ambiguous. The V gene's germline CDR1 is WNHNN and CDR2 SYGVQD (reference sequence). The length of the CDR3 is 11 residues. Trimming left V 3 bases short and J 7 bases short, with 6 bases between. As DNA, the CDR3 is TGCGCCAGCAGTGACGCGAGTGGCTACACCTTC. It translates to CASSDASGYTF.

The DNA for the CDR3 is TGTGCCAGCAGTATCCGACAGGACCGCAATCAGCCCCAGCATTTT. This sequence encodes CASSIRQDRNQPQHF. This chain uses TRBV6-1 with TRBJ1-5; D is perhaps TRBD1 (6 bases). Per the germline V gene, CDR1 is MNHNS and CDR2 is SASEGT. There are 15 residues in the CDR3. V was cut by 5 bases and J by 2 bases, with 13 bases left in between.